This TCR beta chain was obtained from a study of blood T cell repertoires in COVID-19. Study-wide context: PBMCs, B-cell-depleted T cells, or T cells were the source of the cDNA or gDNA that made up the material.

The V end lost 2 bases, the J end lost 3 bases, and 14 bases lay between the germline ends. Germline values: CDR1 MNHNY, CDR2 SVGAGI (reference sequence). The length of the CDR3 is 15 residues. In the authors' workflow: Scientists estimated how many nucleated cells there were by amplifying reference gene primers. TCRdb keeps only in-frame clones here, not all; method: immunoSEQ multiplex PCR. That table is the source of V, J and clone size, and D and trimming were worked out from the DNA. The data show a few hundred thousand clones, with about 90% seen just once and 6.4% held by the top ten. The rearrangement joins TRBV6-6 to TRBJ2-7; D is unresolved. Sequencing was done on a sample of peripheral blood. The source of this sequence is a man younger than 30 who had recovered from COVID-19. CDR3 sequence: CASSYAAAAHYEQYF. CDR3 DNA sequence: TGTGCCAGCAGTTACGCGGCCGCAGCCCACTACGAGCAGTACTTC.